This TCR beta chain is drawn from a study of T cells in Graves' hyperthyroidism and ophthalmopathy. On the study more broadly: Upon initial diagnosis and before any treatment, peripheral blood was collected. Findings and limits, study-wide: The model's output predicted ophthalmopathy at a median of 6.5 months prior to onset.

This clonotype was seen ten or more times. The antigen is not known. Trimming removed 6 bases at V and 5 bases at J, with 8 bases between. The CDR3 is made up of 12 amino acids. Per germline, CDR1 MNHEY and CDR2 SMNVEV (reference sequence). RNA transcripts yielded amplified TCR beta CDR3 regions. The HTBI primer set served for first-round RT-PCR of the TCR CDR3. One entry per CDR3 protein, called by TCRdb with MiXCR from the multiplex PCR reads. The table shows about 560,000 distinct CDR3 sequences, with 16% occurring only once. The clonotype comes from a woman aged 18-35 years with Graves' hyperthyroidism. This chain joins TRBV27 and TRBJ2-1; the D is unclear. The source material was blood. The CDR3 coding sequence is TGTGCCAGCAGAGCTAATCACAATGAGCAGTTCTTC. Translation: CASRANHNEQFF.